The next 9 T cell receptor beta chains were all read from a single sample in a study of blood T cells in healthy people across ages (dated by TCRdb to 2013 to 2016). Receptor libraries were prepared by 5' RACE. The instrument given in TCRdb is Illumina HiSeq 2500. A second PCR of roughly 6 to 12 cycles was performed with a sample-barcoded 5' primer and a J-beta primer mix. The public reads were quality trimmed at Q25 with fastp and then assembled into clones with MiXCR by TCRdb, keeping productive beta chains. One record per CDR3 amino acid sequence lists the most common genes and DNA. The sample has about 780,000 distinct CDR3 sequences on record, 20% to 30% of them singletons. Around 2.9% of the sample comes from the top ten. These data are also associated with another study on T cells of mothers and their children.

Material for sequencing was blood. All receptors derive from a boy aged 5-17 years in good health.

In this sample, this clonotype turned up a few times. V gene TRBV29-1 combines with J gene TRBJ2-7; no definite D call. The CDR3 has 13 residues. V lost 4 bases and J lost 0, with 10 bases in between. Germline V gene data show CDR1 as SQVTM and CDR2 as ANQGSEA. The CDR3 sequence: CSVATHTSYEQYF. DNA for the CDR3: TGCAGCGTTGCCACACACACCTCCTACGAGCAGTACTTC.

This clonotype was observed a few times. The rearrangement uses TRBV9 and TRBJ2-7, with D unclear. CDR1 SGDLS and CDR2 YYNGEE come from the germline V gene. V lost 0 bases and J 3 bases, leaving 10 bases between the germline ends. The CDR3 has 14 amino acids. CDR3 in amino acids: CASSVAPDNYEQYF. CDR3 coding DNA: TGTGCCAGCAGCGTAGCCCCAGACAACTACGAGCAGTACTTC.

This clonotype showed up just a few times. The DNA of the CDR3 is TGTGCCATCAGTGAGTCAGGGGCCTCTAGCTATGGCTACACCTTC. This codes for CAISESGASSYGYTF. The genes are TRBV10-3 and TRBJ1-2; weak D call: TRBD1 (5 bases). In germline, CDR1 is ENHRY, CDR2 SYGVKD. Trimming removed 0 bases from V and 4 bases from J, with 12 bases in between. This CDR3 is built from 15 residues.

The rearrangement joins TRBV7-2 to TRBJ1-2; D is uncertain. Trimming took off 3 bases at V and 0 bases at J, with 11 bases between the two ends. Germline assignment: CDR1 SGHTA and CDR2 FQGNSA. The CDR3 is 15 residues long. The CDR3 here is CASSFGPEANYGYTF. In DNA, the CDR3 is TGTGCCAGCAGCTTCGGTCCGGAAGCTAACTATGGCTACACCTTC.

On this clonotype itself: The junction and the germline gene differ at one end; a read error may be behind it. The rearrangement uses TRBV7-2 and TRBJ2-2; a weak D match, TRBD2 (5 bases). In germline, CDR1 is SGHTA, CDR2 FQGNSA. The CDR3 consists of 13 residues. The chain's CDR3 is CASSLLSFGELFF. CDR3 nucleotide sequence: TGTGCCAGCAGCCTCTTGTCGTTCGGGGAGTTGTTTTTT. The full variable domain, completed using reference TRBV7-2 and TRBJ2-2, is GAGVSQSPSNKVTEKGKDVELRCDPISGHTALYWYRQSLGQGLEFLIYFQGNSAPDKSGLPSDRFSAERTGGSVSTLTIQRTQQEDSAVYLCASSLLSFGELFFGEGSRLTVL.

The chain employs TRBV28 and TRBJ2-5; 10 bases align to TRBD2. J was trimmed by 2 bases and V by 6 bases; bases with no gene match: 9. Per the germline V gene, CDR1 is MDHEN and CDR2 is SYDVKM. This CDR3 is built from 16 residues. The CDR3 here is CASRFSLAGAQETQYF. The CDR3 DNA sequence: TGTGCCAGCAGGTTCTCGCTAGCGGGGGCGCAAGAGACCCAGTACTTC.

This clonotype was seen a handful of times. The DNA of the CDR3 is TGTGCCAGCAGCCCCCAGGACAGGGGAAGTGAGCAGTTCTTC. Its translation: CASSPQDRGSEQFF. This sequence joins TRBV7-6 and TRBJ2-1; TRBD1 aligns across 9 bases. The V and J ends lost 5 bases and 9 bases, in that order; junction bases with no gene match: 8. The germline V gene has CDR1 SGHVS and CDR2 FNYEAQ. The CDR3 loop spans 14 amino acids.

This clonotype has just a few counts. The chain combines TRBV19 with TRBJ2-2; possible D gene TRBD1, 5 bases. CDR1 is LNHDA and CDR2 is SQIVND in the germline V gene (reference sequence). The V end lost 2 bases, the J end lost 3 bases, and 13 bases lay between the germline ends. This CDR3 is 16 amino acids long. CDR3 nucleotide sequence: TGTGCCAGTAGTATAAGGGGTTGGGAAGACACCGGGGAGCTGTTTTTT. Translation: CASSIRGWEDTGELFF.

This clonotype was picked up a small number of times. The chain is built from TRBV3-1 and TRBJ2-6; possibly TRBD2 for D (6 bases). Trimming took 4 bases from V and 4 from J, leaving 11 bases between them. CDR3 size: 15 residues. The germline gives CDR1 LGHDT, CDR2 YNNKEL (reference sequence). Here the CDR3 DNA reads TGTGCCAGCAGCCGGCGGGGTAGAGGGGCCAACGTCCTGACTTTC. It specifies CASSRRGRGANVLTF.